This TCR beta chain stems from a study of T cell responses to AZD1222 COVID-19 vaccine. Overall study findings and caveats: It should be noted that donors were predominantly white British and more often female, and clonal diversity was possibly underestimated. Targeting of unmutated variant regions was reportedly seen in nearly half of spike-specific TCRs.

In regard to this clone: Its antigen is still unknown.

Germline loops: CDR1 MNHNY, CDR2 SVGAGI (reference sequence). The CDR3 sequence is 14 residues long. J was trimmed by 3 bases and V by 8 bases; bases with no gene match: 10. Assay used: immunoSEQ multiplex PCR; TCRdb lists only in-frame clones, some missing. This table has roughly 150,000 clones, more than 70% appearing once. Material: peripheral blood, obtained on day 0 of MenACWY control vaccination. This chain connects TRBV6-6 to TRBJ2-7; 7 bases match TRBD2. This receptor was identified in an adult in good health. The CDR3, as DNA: TGTGCCAGCGGGGGGGTGGATAGACTCTACGAGCAGTACTTC. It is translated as CASGGVDRLYEQYF.